One and the same sample provided the 30 T cell receptor delta chains below, sequenced in a study of Vδ1+ human thymocytes (dated by TCRdb to 2016 to 2018). Their antigens are not known. The instrument given in TCRdb is Illumina MiSeq. RNA was extracted with the RNeasy mini kit and reverse transcribed using Superscript III. To generate the CDR3 amplicons, a multiplex PCR was run using pooled V-gene forward primers together with a constant-region reverse primer that carried Illumina adaptor overhangs. The public reads were reprocessed by TCRdb using CATT, and rows of matching DNA were later combined. This sample holds tens of thousands of delta-chain clones; about 16% were observed only once. The biggest ten clones account for around 0.5% of the sample. Findings and caveats that apply to the study as a whole: Unlike the oligoclonal repertoires in peripheral blood, the thymic TRG and TRD repertoires appeared highly polyclonal, with Gaussian CDR3 length distributions.

Sequencing input: Vdelta1+ gamma-delta thymocytes from the thymus. Explained via the paper, the cell subset or site label denotes: FACS-sorted CD3+ TCRalphabeta- TCRVdelta1+ TCRVdelta2- thymocytes. These receptor sequences come from a boy in the first two years of life who had congenital heart surgery.

V is TRDV2 and J is TRDJ1; 8 nucleotides match TRDD3. The CDR3 is made up of 19 amino acids. V was clipped by 0 bases and J by 0 bases; unmatched bases: 14. The germline CDR1 and CDR2 sequences are GEAIGNYY and EKD. Here the CDR3 DNA reads TGTGCCTGTGACACCGGGGATACCTATATATACAATAACACCGATAAACTCATCTTT. It encodes CACDTGDTYIYNNTDKLIF.

This clone appeared a few times. This chain connects TRDV1 to TRDJ1; D is unclear. Trimming left V 3 bases short and J 4 bases short, with 12 bases between. This CDR3 region has 14 residues. The germline gives CDR1 TSWWSYY, CDR2 QGS. This chain's CDR3 is CALGDRVLIDKLIF. CDR3 DNA sequence: TGTGCTCTTGGGGACAGAGTCCTCATCGATAAACTCATCTTT.

This clone has only a few counts. The J gene is TRDJ1, the V gene TRDV1; 12 positions match TRDD3. The CDR3 covers 21 residues. V shed 4 bases, J shed 3 bases, and the junction held 21 bases outside the gene matches. Germline V gives CDR1 TSWWSYY, CDR2 QGS. The CDR3 reads CALGVPPERNTGGYHPDKLIF. The CDR3 nucleotides are TGTGCTCTTGGGGTCCCCCCCGAACGTAATACTGGGGGATACCATCCCGATAAACTCATCTTT.

This clone has only a few counts. This chain connects TRDV1 to TRDJ1; D remains ambiguous. Trimming cost V 5 bases and J 1 base, with 14 bases left between them. The CDR3 has 15 amino acids. Germline V gene sequence: CDR1 TSWWSYY, CDR2 QGS. The CDR3 coding sequence is TGTGCTCTTGGGACGGGTGGAAACCTCACCGATAAACTCATCTTT. It is translated as CALGTGGNLTDKLIF.

V is TRDV1 and J is TRDJ1; 12 bases are shared with TRDD3. This CDR3 has 21 amino acids. The V segment lost 2 bases and the J segment 2 bases; nucleotides outside the gene matches: 18. CDR1 is TSWWSYY, CDR2 QGS, per germline. The CDR3 reads CALGEWRWGPYWGIQTDKLIF. CDR3 bases: TGTGCTCTTGGGGAATGGCGATGGGGCCCTTACTGGGGGATACAAACCGATAAACTCATCTTT.

This clone was seen more than once but under ten times. V is TRDV1 and J is TRDJ1; D is unresolved. Trimming cost V 3 bases and J 1 base, with 27 bases left between them. Per the germline V gene, CDR1 is TSWWSYY and CDR2 is QGS. The CDR3 length is 20 residues. The CDR3 is CALGEGHYGSTQPSTDKLIF. CDR3 DNA: TGTGCTCTTGGGGAGGGTCACTACGGGTCCACTCAGCCCAGCACCGATAAACTCATCTTT.

The genes are TRDV1 and TRDJ1; D possibly corresponds to TRDD2 (6 bases). Between the trimmed V and J ends, which lost 0 bases and 6 bases, there was a span of 23 bases. This CDR3 comprises 18 residues. CDR1 TSWWSYY and CDR2 QGS come from the germline V gene. CDR3 protein: CALGELESFQRRKNKLIF. The DNA for the CDR3 is TGTGCTCTTGGGGAACTCGAGTCCTTCCAAAGAAGGAAGAATAAACTCATCTTT.

The rearrangement joins TRDV1 to TRDJ1; D may be TRDD3 (6 bases). Trimming cost V 1 base and J 2 bases, with 17 bases left between them. The length of the CDR3 is 17 residues. Germline CDR1 TSWWSYY, CDR2 QGS. CDR3 sequence reads: CALGEHQGETLTDKLIF. CDR3 in DNA: TGTGCTCTTGGGGAACACCAGGGGGAGACCTTAACCGATAAACTCATCTTT.

The genes are TRDV1 and TRDJ1; 7 nucleotides line up with TRDD3. The trim removed 1 base at V and 0 bases at J, leaving 23 bases unmatched. This CDR3 comprises 22 residues. Germline CDR1 TSWWSYY, CDR2 QGS. CDR3 amino acids: CALGEQLPYGTGAVPYTDKLIF. For the CDR3, the DNA is TGTGCTCTTGGGGAACAGCTACCCTACGGTACTGGGGCAGTACCGTACACCGATAAACTCATCTTT.

This clone has just a few counts. This chain uses TRDV1 with TRDJ1; 10 bases map to TRDD3. CDR3 length: 17 amino acids. V trimming: 5 bases; J trimming: 10 bases; junction bases outside the gene matches: 19. Germline lookup yields CDR1 TSWWSYY and CDR2 QGS. The CDR3 nucleotides are TGTGCTCTTGGGACCCCTTCCCCTCAAACTGGGGGATTCGGACTCATCTTT. This gives the protein CALGTPSPQTGGFGLIF.

The V call is TRDV1, the J call TRDJ1; D may be TRDD2 (9 bases). CDR3 length equals 23 residues. Trimming left V 5 bases short and J 2 bases short, with 39 bases between. The germline V gene encodes CDR1 TSWWSYY and CDR2 QGS. In DNA form, the CDR3 reads TGTGCTCTTGGGATCCGGCCTTCCTACCCAGTGCCTCCTACTGGGGGGTCTACCGATAAACTCATCTTT. This gives the protein CALGIRPSYPVPPTGGSTDKLIF.

The sample holds a few counts of this clone. The rearrangement uses TRDV1 and TRDJ1; 7 bases line up with TRDD3. CDR1 TSWWSYY and CDR2 QGS come from the germline V gene. CDR3 size: 16 residues. Losses at the gene ends were 6 bases for V and 2 bases for J; bases not matched to a gene: 12. As DNA, the CDR3 is TGTGCTCTTGGACTGGGATACCCCCCTCTGACCGATAAACTCATCTTT. Protein product: CALGLGYPPLTDKLIF.

Comments on this clone: At the DNA level, this CDR3 is encoded by other sequences in the same sample as well. V is TRDV1 and J is TRDJ1; perhaps TRDD3 as D (6 bases). V shed 6 bases and J shed 3 bases, with 20 bases lying between them. The CDR3 covers 16 residues. CDR1 is TSWWSYY, CDR2 QGS, per germline. CDR3 protein: CALGPPARGTSDKLIF. In DNA form, the CDR3 reads TGTGCTCTTGGTCCCCCCGCCAGGGGGACATCCGATAAACTCATCTTT.

The chain is built from TRDV1 and TRDJ1; 7 nucleotides line up with TRDD3. Looked up from germline, CDR1 is TSWWSYY and CDR2 is QGS. V was pared by 2 bases and J by 0 bases, with 21 bases of the junction left unmatched. This CDR3 is built from 21 residues. This chain's CDR3 is CALGESDPLRLGVYDTDKLIF. The CDR3, as DNA: TGTGCTCTTGGGGAATCCGACCCCCTTAGGCTGGGGGTATACGACACCGATAAACTCATCTTT.

This clone occurred a few times. Distinct nucleotide sequences in the sample also encode this CDR3. The V gene is TRDV1, the J gene TRDJ1, with TRDD3 matching over 8 bases. J gave up 0 bases and V 1 base, and 10 bases lay outside the gene matches. This CDR3 is built from 18 residues. From germline, CDR1 is TSWWSYY and CDR2 QGS. The CDR3 spells CALGERRNWGLYTDKLIF. The DNA for the CDR3 is TGTGCTCTTGGGGAACGAAGGAACTGGGGGCTGTACACCGATAAACTCATCTTT.

There are a few counts of this clone. This chain links TRDV1 with TRDJ1; 10 bases line up with TRDD3. The germline gives CDR1 TSWWSYY, CDR2 QGS. With 2 bases clipped from V and 0 bases from J, the junction kept 18 bases outside the gene matches. CDR3 length: 21 amino acids. The CDR3 reads CALGEVPRGYWGMLYTDKLIF. CDR3 nucleotide sequence: TGTGCTCTTGGGGAAGTCCCCAGGGGCTACTGGGGGATGCTATACACCGATAAACTCATCTTT.

This clone was found a few times. V is TRDV1 and J is TRDJ1; 12 bases agree with TRDD3. The CDR3 has 21 amino acids. V dropped 3 bases and J dropped 3; count of bases not matched to a gene: 20. The germline gives CDR1 TSWWSYY, CDR2 QGS. CDR3 residues: CALGDPSYMYWGILSADKLIF. CDR3 bases: TGTGCTCTTGGGGATCCTTCCTACATGTACTGGGGGATACTTTCGGCCGATAAACTCATCTTT.

Notes on this clone: Different DNA sequences within this sample yield the same CDR3. The chain combines TRDV1 with TRDJ1, with 8 bases matching TRDD3. Germline assignment: CDR1 TSWWSYY and CDR2 QGS. The trim removed 2 bases at V and 11 bases at J, leaving 13 bases unmatched. The CDR3 loop spans 15 amino acids. The CDR3 spells CALGETPGDTRTLIF. The CDR3 DNA is TGTGCTCTTGGGGAAACCCCAGGGGATACCCGTACCCTCATCTTT.

The sample holds a few counts of this clone. The chain is built from TRDV1 and TRDJ1; 10 nucleotides match TRDD3. CDR1 and CDR2 from the germline V gene are TSWWSYY and QGS. The CDR3 is 19 amino acids. Unmatched junction bases numbered 14, after V lost 4 bases and J lost 0 bases. The CDR3 DNA reads as TGTGCTCTTGGGGGAGGATGGGGGATACCTGTCACGTACACCGATAAACTCATCTTT. The encoded protein is CALGGGWGIPVTYTDKLIF.

This clone was counted only a few times. The chain recombines TRDV1 with TRDJ1, with D tentatively TRDD3 (5 bases). V shed 0 bases and J shed 0 bases, with 20 bases lying between them. Germline-derived CDR1 and CDR2 are TSWWSYY and QGS. The CDR3 contains 19 residues. CDR3 in DNA: TGTGCTCTTGGGGAACTTCCCTTACTCTGGGACGAAGACACCGATAAACTCATCTTT. It translates to CALGELPLLWDEDTDKLIF.

This clone was counted ten times or more. This chain uses TRDV2 with TRDJ1, with 9 bases identical to TRDD3. With 8 bases clipped from V and 0 bases from J, the junction kept 6 bases outside the gene matches. CDR3 size: 14 residues. Germline V lookup: CDR1 GEAIGNYY, CDR2 EKD. Here the CDR3 reads CASILGEYTDKLIF. The CDR3 DNA sequence: TGTGCCTCCATACTGGGGGAGTACACCGATAAACTCATCTTT.

The V call is TRDV1, the J call TRDJ1; 10 bases agree with TRDD3. The CDR3 consists of 18 residues. CDR1 is TSWWSYY, CDR2 QGS, per germline. J lost 0 bases, V lost 1 base, and 8 bases had no gene match. In nucleotides, the CDR3 is TGTGCTCTTGGGGAACGGCCGATTCTGGGGGATAACACCGATAAACTCATCTTT. As protein: CALGERPILGDNTDKLIF.

This clone was detected a few times. This sample includes further DNA sequences coding for the same CDR3. V gene TRDV1 combines with J gene TRDJ1; 8 bases agree with TRDD3. The ends lost 1 base at V and 0 bases at J; junction bases unmatched: 13. CDR1 and CDR2 (germline): TSWWSYY, QGS. The CDR3 is made up of 19 amino acids. The CDR3 here is CALGEHCLGDATYTDKLIF. The CDR3 DNA reads TGTGCTCTTGGGGAACACTGCCTGGGGGACGCCACGTACACCGATAAACTCATCTTT.

This clone was found a few times. V gene TRDV2 combines with J gene TRDJ1, with D hard to call. In germline, CDR1 is GEAIGNYY, CDR2 EKD. Trimming took off 0 bases at V and 1 base at J, with 11 bases between the two ends. The CDR3 sequence is 15 residues long. The CDR3 region has the DNA TGTGCCTGTGACACCGTGCGGAAGTGCACCGATAAACTCATCTTT. This sequence encodes CACDTVRKCTDKLIF.

This chain joins TRDV1 and TRDJ1; a weak D match, TRDD3 (5 bases). Germline-derived CDR1 and CDR2 are TSWWSYY and QGS. The length of the CDR3 is 15 residues. V was shortened by 0 bases and J by 2 bases, with 10 bases between the two germline ends. The CDR3 DNA follows: TGTGCTCTTGGGGAACTAAAGGGGGGTACCGATAAACTCATCTTT. Translation: CALGELKGGTDKLIF.

V usage is TRDV1 and J usage is TRDJ1; D not certain. Germline CDR1 is TSWWSYY and CDR2 is QGS. This CDR3 comprises 14 residues. V dropped 1 base and J dropped 7 bases, with 13 bases sitting between them. CDR3 sequence (DNA): TGTGCTCTTGGGGAACGCCTAATTAAAGGTAAACTCATCTTT. Translated, it gives CALGERLIKGKLIF.

This clone is medium-sized. Within the sample, other DNA sequences also encode this same CDR3. J is TRDJ1 and V is TRAV29/DV5; D gene ambiguous. Looked up from germline, CDR1 is NSMFDY and CDR2 is ISSIKDK. The V and J ends lost 5 bases and 0 bases respectively, with 2 bases between them. The length of the CDR3 is 10 residues. The CDR3 nucleotides are TGTGCAGCCTACACCGATAAACTCATCTTT. It codes for CAAYTDKLIF.

The V call is TRDV1, the J call TRDJ1; weak D call: TRDD3 (7 bases). The CDR3 is made up of 24 amino acids. Trimming left V 0 bases short and J 1 base short, with 36 bases between. Germline CDR1 and CDR2: TSWWSYY and QGS. CDR3 sequence reads: CALGELPLPFLRVLGIPLTDKLIF. The CDR3 coding sequence is TGTGCTCTTGGGGAACTTCCCCTTCCATTCCTAAGGGTACTGGGGATTCCCCTCACCGATAAACTCATCTTT.

The chain links TRDV1 to TRDJ1, with 9 bases matching TRDD3. Germline V CDR1 and CDR2: TSWWSYY, QGS. This CDR3 contains 14 residues. Unmatched junction bases numbered 4, after V lost 8 bases and J lost 0 bases. The CDR3 loop reads CALSGGYNTDKLIF. The CDR3 DNA reads TGTGCTCTTAGCGGGGGATACAACACCGATAAACTCATCTTT.

Worth noting for this clone: This may be a read error, as it is one base from a much larger clone. The rearrangement links TRDV2 to TRDJ1; 13 positions match TRDD3. The junction had 19 bases not matched to a gene; V was cut back by 7 bases and J by 6 bases. Germline CDR1 and CDR2: GEAIGNYY and EKD. The CDR3 runs 18 residues. The CDR3, as DNA: TGTGCCTGGGGCATCGCACTCCTACAACTGGGGGATACGCATAAACTCATCTTT. As protein: CAWGIALLQLGDTHKLIF.